The table lists the clone carrying this T cell receptor beta chain with many counts. Its antigen is unknown. Unique molecular identifiers were affixed to single, distinct cDNA molecules. In TCRdb, the 5' RACE reads were re-called with MiXCR into one record per CDR3 protein. This table has around 40,000 distinct CDR3 sequences, roughly 6.8% appearing once. The sample belongs to a study of early T cells in non-severe SARS-CoV-2 infection. Study at large: Sequencing input comprised bulk RNA from unsorted whole blood; chain pairing was not available. Study-wide points: Anti-spike CD8 responses were favored by VDJdb matching, which missed private and CD4 specificities.

The CDR3 sequence is 15 residues long. Looked up from germline, CDR1 is MNHNY and CDR2 is SVGAGI (reference sequence). Losses at the gene ends were 3 bases for V and 1 base for J; bases not matched to a gene: 6. The rearrangement links TRBV6-6 to TRBJ2-7; 7 nucleotides agree with TRBD1. The source is an adult who was a healthcare worker with PCR-confirmed SARS-CoV-2 infection or an uninfected control (not recorded which). Sample: whole blood, taken at baseline. The DNA for the CDR3 is TGTGCCAGCAGTTATGACAGGGTCGGGTCCTACGAGCAGTACTTC. Its protein is CASSYDRVGSYEQYF.